These 21 T cell receptor beta chains share one sample of origin, sequenced in a study of blood T cell repertoires in COVID-19. Method: immunoSEQ multiplex PCR; TCRdb's copy keeps in-frame clones and lacks some. This repertoire shows tens of thousands of clones, around 90% found once; its top ten account for 5.3%. The sequenced sample consisted of peripheral blood. These receptors were collected from a man between 50 and 59 years old with acute or convalescent COVID-19.

The J gene is TRBJ1-4, the V gene TRBV6-5; tentatively, D is TRBD1 (6 bases). V lost 6 bases to trimming and J lost 5 bases, with 16 bases between them. The CDR3 extends over 15 amino acids. Looked up from germline, CDR1 is MNHEY and CDR2 is SVGAGI. DNA for the CDR3: TGTGCCAGCAGAACGCCGGACAGCAACAATGAAAAACTGTTTTTT. This codes for CASRTPDSNNEKLFF.

The chain combines TRBV19 with TRBJ1-4; the D is unclear. Germline assignment: CDR1 LNHDA and CDR2 SQIVND (reference sequence). The CDR3 runs to 14 residues. V was clipped by 7 bases and J by 4 bases, with 13 bases between them. The DNA of the CDR3 is TGTGCCAGTAATCGGGGAAGCGGTAATGAAAAACTGTTTTTT. Translating gives CASNRGSGNEKLFF.

The chain has TRBV2 and TRBJ2-2; D is ambiguous. Trimming took off 5 bases at V and 4 bases at J, with 8 bases between the two ends. The V gene's germline CDR1 is SNHLY and CDR2 FYNNEI. The CDR3 is 13 residues long. The CDR3 region is CASSSTSTGELFF. The CDR3 DNA follows: TGTGCCAGCAGTTCGACTTCCACCGGGGAGCTGTTTTTT. Full variable domain (missing parts from reference TRBV2 and TRBJ2-2): EPEVTQTPSHQVTQMGQEVILRCVPISNHLYFYWYRQILGQKVEFLVSFYNNEISEKSEIFDDQFSVERPDGSNFTLKIRSTKLEDSAMYFCASSSTSTGELFFGEGSRLTVL.

The chain uses TRBV15 and TRBJ1-1; 9 positions agree with TRBD1. Germline V CDR1 and CDR2: LNHNV, YYDKDF (reference sequence). The V gene end was trimmed by 3 bases and the J gene end by 4 bases; junction bases not matched to a gene: 9. The length of the CDR3 is 16 residues. The CDR3 loop reads CATSRYRTGESTEAFF. As DNA, the CDR3 is TGTGCCACCAGCAGGTATAGGACAGGGGAGTCCACTGAAGCTTTCTTT.

The gene calls are TRBV19 and TRBJ1-2; 8 nucleotides align to TRBD1. V shed 1 base and J 8 bases; nucleotides not matched to a gene: 9. The CDR3 spans 15 residues. Germline CDR1 reads LNHDA; CDR2 reads SQIVND (reference sequence). The CDR3 loop is CASSIVDRVGLGYTF. The CDR3 nucleotides read TGTGCCAGTAGTATAGTGGACAGGGTAGGCCTCGGCTACACCTTC.

This clone was seen a single time. The rearrangement links TRBV5-4 to TRBJ2-3, with 12 bases fitting TRBD2. This CDR3 has 17 residues. The V gene end was trimmed by 5 bases and the J gene end by 6 bases; junction bases not matched to a gene: 13. Germline CDR1 and CDR2: SGHNT and YYREEE (reference sequence). CDR3 in DNA: TGTGCCAGCAGACCCCCGTCCAGGACTAGCGGGATGGATACGCAGTATTTT. It is translated as CASRPPSRTSGMDTQYF.

The V call is TRBV2, the J call TRBJ1-1; 9 bases map to TRBD1. The CDR3 runs to 14 residues. V lost 7 bases to trimming and J lost 7 bases; unmatched junction nucleotides: 10. CDR1 and CDR2 (germline): SNHLY, FYNNEI. This CDR3 reads CASIRPGQGFEAFF. The CDR3 bases are TGTGCCAGCATCAGACCGGGACAGGGATTTGAAGCTTTCTTT.

The chain employs TRBV6-6 and TRBJ2-5, with D perhaps TRBD1 (6 bases). With the DNA end fitting TRBJ2-7 better, the J assignment may be wrong. This CDR3 is built from 14 residues. Germline V lookup: CDR1 MNHNY, CDR2 SVGAGI (reference sequence). The CDR3 nucleotides read TGTGCCAGCAGTTACTCGAACAGGGCGGTCGAGCAGTACTTC. It translates to CASSYSNRAVEQYF.

This clone was observed a single time. This chain uses TRBV6-5 with TRBJ1-1; D remains unclear. Germline CDR1 reads MNHEY; CDR2 reads SVGAGI. V was pared by 0 bases and J by 2 bases, with 7 bases between. The CDR3 loop spans 14 amino acids. The CDR3 sequence is CASSYSPVNTEAFF. The CDR3 nucleotides read TGTGCCAGCAGTTACTCGCCAGTTAACACTGAAGCTTTCTTT.

In DNA, the CDR3 is TGTGCCAGCAGCTCCATGGAGCATAATGAAAAACTGTTTTTT. Protein: CASSSMEHNEKLFF. The V call is TRBV7-9, the J call TRBJ1-4; D is undetermined. CDR3 size: 14 residues. V was clipped by 4 bases and J by 4 bases, with 10 bases between them. The germline V gene has CDR1 SEHNR and CDR2 FQNEAQ (reference sequence).

This clone was seen just once. Here the CDR3 reads CASSPPKGRGTSDEETQYF. The CDR3, as DNA: TGTGCCAGCTCACCACCTAAGGGCCGGGGGACTAGCGACGAAGAGACCCAGTACTTC. The chain joins TRBV18 to TRBJ2-5; 10 bases are shared with TRBD2. The germline gives CDR1 KGHSH, CDR2 LQKENI. CDR3 length: 19 residues. After removal of 0 bases from V and 3 bases from J, the junction contained 13 bases not matched to a gene.

This clone has only one observation. The chain has TRBV19 and TRBJ2-1, with a possible D match to TRBD2 (5 bases). The CDR3 is 14 amino acids. Germline V lookup: CDR1 LNHDA, CDR2 SQIVND (reference sequence). V was pared by 3 bases and J by 3 bases, with 9 bases between. This CDR3 reads CASSIVRDYNEQFF. CDR3 DNA: TGTGCCAGTAGTATCGTTCGGGACTACAATGAGCAGTTCTTC.

This rearrangement joins TRBV6-6 to TRBJ1-1; TRBD1 might be the D (6 bases). V was clipped by 2 bases and J by 6 bases, with 10 bases between them. This CDR3 contains 13 residues. Germline CDR1 is MNHNY and CDR2 is SVGAGI (reference sequence). The CDR3 spells CASSYRGLAEAFF. The CDR3 DNA is TGTGCCAGCAGTTACAGGGGGTTGGCTGAAGCTTTCTTT.

The table lists this clone with a few counts. CDR3 amino acids: CASMQGLNTEAFF. The CDR3 DNA reads as TGTGCCAGCATGCAGGGGTTGAACACTGAAGCTTTCTTT. The chain uses TRBV6-5 and TRBJ1-1; tentatively, D is TRBD1 (6 bases). Germline V gives CDR1 MNHEY, CDR2 SVGAGI. V shed 7 bases and J shed 0 bases, with 9 bases lying between them. The CDR3 loop spans 13 amino acids.

Of note for this clone: The same CDR3 is also encoded by other DNA sequences in this sample. The chain recombines TRBV29-1 with TRBJ1-2; perhaps TRBD1 as D (6 bases). The germline V and J ends were trimmed by 4 bases and 4 bases, with 22 bases remaining between them. This CDR3 is built from 16 residues. CDR1 and CDR2 (germline): SQVTM, ANQGSEA. CDR3 bases: TGCAGCGTTGGATCCGTTCGGGGGGGCGGGGGCTATGGCTACACCTTC. Its translation: CSVGSVRGGGGYGYTF.

The gene calls are TRBV6-5 and TRBJ2-7; 9 nucleotides agree with TRBD1. V dropped 6 bases and J dropped 4; count of bases not matched to a gene: 4. Germline V lookup: CDR1 MNHEY, CDR2 SVGAGI. The CDR3 has 13 amino acids. CDR3 in DNA: TGTGCCAGCAGCGCCGGGACAGGGTACGAGCAGTACTTC. This translates into CASSAGTGYEQYF.

The chain links TRBV18 to TRBJ1-5; D is unresolved. V was trimmed by 3 bases and J by 0 bases, leaving 15 bases between them. This CDR3 contains 17 residues. In germline, CDR1 is KGHSH, CDR2 LQKENI. For the CDR3, the DNA is TGTGCCAGCTCACCCTTCGAAACCAGTTATAGCAATCAGCCCCAGCATTTT. Protein sequence: CASSPFETSYSNQPQHF.

The chain combines TRBV7-4 with TRBJ1-5; TRBD1 matches at 9 bases. The CDR3 runs to 16 residues. After removal of 1 base from V and 2 bases from J, the junction contained 3 bases not matched to a gene. Germline V gene sequence: CDR1 SGHVT, CDR2 SQSDAQ. Written as DNA, the CDR3 is TGTGCCAGCAGCTTAGACAGGGGGCTCGGCAATCAGCCCCAGCATTTT. Translated: CASSLDRGLGNQPQHF.

This chain connects TRBV5-1 to TRBJ2-7; 11 bases align to TRBD1. Trimming took 4 bases from V and 3 from J; bases not matched to a gene: 3. This CDR3 has 14 amino acids. The V gene's germline CDR1 is SGHRS and CDR2 YFSETQ. The CDR3, as DNA: TGCGCCAGCAGCCCGGGGACAGGGGGCTACGAGCAGTACTTC. It codes for CASSPGTGGYEQYF.

V gene TRBV5-6 combines with J gene TRBJ1-2; 7 bases fit TRBD1. Germline V gene sequence: CDR1 SGHDT, CDR2 YYEEEE. The CDR3 is 14 residues long. V lost 5 bases to trimming and J lost 10 bases; unmatched junction nucleotides: 14. The CDR3 bases are TGTGCCAGCAGGTCAAACCGACAGGGATCCGCCTACACCTTC. Amino acid sequence: CASRSNRQGSAYTF. Full variable domain (remainder filled in from reference TRBV5-6 and TRBJ1-2): DAGVTQSPTHLIKTRGQQVTLRCSPKSGHDTVSWYQQALGQGPQFIFQYYEEEERQRGNFPDRFSGHQFPNYSSELNVNALLLGDSALYLCASRSNRQGSAYTFGSGTRLTVV.

The V gene is TRBV19, the J gene TRBJ2-3; possible D gene TRBD1, 5 bases. The CDR3 covers 13 residues. Trimming shortened V by 9 bases and J by 0 bases, and 10 bases separated the two germline ends. Per the germline V gene, CDR1 is LNHDA and CDR2 is SQIVND (reference sequence). Written as DNA, the CDR3 is TGTGCCAGCACAGGTTCTAGCACAGATACGCAGTATTTT. Protein: CASTGSSTDTQYF.